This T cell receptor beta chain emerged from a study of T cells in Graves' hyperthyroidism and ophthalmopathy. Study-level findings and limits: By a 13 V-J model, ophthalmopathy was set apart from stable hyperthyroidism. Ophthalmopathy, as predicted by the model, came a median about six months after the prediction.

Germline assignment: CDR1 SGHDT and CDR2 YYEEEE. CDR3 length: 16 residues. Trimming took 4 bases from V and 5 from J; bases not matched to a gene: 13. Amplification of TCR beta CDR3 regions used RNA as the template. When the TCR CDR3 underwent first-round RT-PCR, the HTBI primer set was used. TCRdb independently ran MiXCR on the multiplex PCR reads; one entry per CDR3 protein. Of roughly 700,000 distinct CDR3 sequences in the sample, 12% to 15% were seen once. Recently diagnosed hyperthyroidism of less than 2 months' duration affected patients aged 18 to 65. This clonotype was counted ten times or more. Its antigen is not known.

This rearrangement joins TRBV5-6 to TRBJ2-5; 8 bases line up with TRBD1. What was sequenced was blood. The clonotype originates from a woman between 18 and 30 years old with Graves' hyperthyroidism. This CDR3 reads CASSPGWVTGGETQYF. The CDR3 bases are TGTGCCAGCAGCCCCGGCTGGGTTACAGGGGGGGAGACCCAGTACTTC.